The clone carrying this TCR beta chain turned up a few times. The antigen is not known. These data originate in a study of cytomegalovirus exposure and HLA in healthy donors. CDR3 length: 18 amino acids. Trimming shortened V by 0 bases and J by 0 bases, and 18 bases separated the two germline ends. Germline V gene sequence: CDR1 SQVTM, CDR2 ANQGSEA. Whole-study findings and limits: Associated with cytomegalovirus, according to the listing, were fewer than 200 TCR beta chains. Rare TCR sequences dominated, though some public TCRs recurred in many donors.

In the PCR, 60 Vbeta and 13 Jbeta primers were used. The table came from immunoSEQ multiplex PCR; TCRdb's copy has only in-frame clones and leaves some out. This table has approximately 200,000 clones, approximately 79% appearing once. The chain is built from TRBV29-1 and TRBJ1-3, with D possibly being TRBD1 (5 bases). This clonotype originated in a girl between 2 and 10 years old in good health and CMV-seronegative. The sample taken for sequencing was PBMCs. CDR3 region: CSVEEVSDRSYSGNTIYF. The CDR3 DNA reads as TGCAGCGTTGAAGAGGTCAGCGACAGATCCTACTCTGGAAACACCATATATTTT.